These T cell receptor beta chains were read from a single sample in a study of shared clonotypes between healthy human individuals. Repertoires were generated with immunoSEQ multiplex PCR, while TCRdb's copy carries only in-frame clones and drops some. Among about 2 million clones listed, about 95% were seen once. Sequencing was performed on naive CD8+ T cells sorted from blood. These receptors were taken from a man between 18 and 35 years old in good health. CDR3s include the opening cysteine and the closing phenylalanine or tryptophan. D genes are given only for firm matches. Size is omitted from some rows. Given values are once, few, many or a class for expanded clones.

>TRBD2|TRBV2|few|TRBJ2-5
CASSEGREAEMFRETQYF
TGTGCCAGCAGTGAAGGACGGGAGGCCGAAATGTTTCGAGAGACCCAGTACTTC
>.|TRBV5-6|.|TRBJ2-1
CASSHRDSPLDEQFF
TGTGCCAGCAGCCACCGGGACTCCCCCCTGGATGAGCAGTTCTTC
>TRBD1|TRBV5-1|.|TRBJ2-5
CASSPGTGHHETQYF
TGCGCCAGCAGCCCAGGGACAGGACATCATGAGACCCAGTACTTC
>.|TRBV7-6|.|TRBJ1-1
CASSSRPGLEAFF
TGTGCCAGCAGCTCGAGACCGGGCCTTGAAGCTTTCTTT
>.|TRBV30|.|TRBJ2-7
CAWSPLAYEQYF
TGTGCCTGGAGCCCCCTAGCCTACGAGCAGTACTTC
>.|TRBV29-1|.|TRBJ2-3
CSVGRHGDTDTQYF
TGCAGCGTTGGCCGCCATGGGGACACAGATACGCAGTATTTT
>.|TRBV27|.|TRBJ2-1
CASSLRTGVNEQFF
TGTGCCAGCAGTTTGAGGACTGGGGTCAATGAGCAGTTCTTC
>TRBD1|TRBV2|once|TRBJ2-7
CASSALRQGDYEQYF
TGTGCCAGCAGCGCCCTCCGACAGGGTGACTACGAGCAGTACTTC
>.|TRBV2|.|TRBJ2-7
CASSVGSSYEQYF
TGTGCCAGCAGTGTCGGAAGCTCCTACGAGCAGTACTTC
>.|TRBV5-6|.|TRBJ2-7
CASSLEGGHEQYF
TGTGCCAGCAGCTTGGAAGGGGGTCACGAGCAGTACTTC
>.|TRBV27|.|TRBJ2-1
CASSLVPSQGEQFF
TGTGCCAGCAGTTTAGTACCCAGCCAGGGTGAGCAGTTCTTC
>.|TRBV5-4|.|TRBJ2-7
CASSPQGAYEQYF
TGTGCCAGCAGCCCCCAGGGAGCCTACGAGCAGTACTTC
>TRBD1|TRBV6-5|.|TRBJ2-7
CASSYSGQGAHEQYF
TGTGCCAGCAGTTACTCGGGACAGGGGGCCCACGAGCAGTACTTC
>TRBD1|TRBV19|once|TRBJ1-2
CASSITGQGISYGYTF
TGTGCCAGTAGTATAACCGGACAGGGGATAAGCTATGGCTACACCTTC
>TRBD1|TRBV15|.|TRBJ2-7
CATSREAQGEQYF
TGTGCCACCAGCAGAGAAGCACAGGGGGAGCAGTACTTC
>TRBD2|TRBV10-1|.|TRBJ2-3
CASSGIAGEGGTQYF
TGCGCCAGCAGTGGGATAGCGGGAGAGGGAGGTACGCAGTATTTT
>TRBD2|TRBV6-1|.|TRBJ2-2
CASSGLAELLTGELFF
TGTGCCAGCAGTGGACTAGCGGAGCTTCTCACCGGGGAGCTGTTTTTT
>.|TRBV7-9|once|TRBJ2-7
CASSLVGDTEQYF
TGTGCCAGCAGCTTAGTAGGGGACACCGAGCAGTACTTC
>TRBD1|TRBV28|.|TRBJ2-5
CASSTADRGYQETQYF
TGTGCCAGCAGTACCGCGGACAGGGGGTACCAAGAGACCCAGTACTTC
>.|TRBV2|.|TRBJ1-4
CASSAYTPNEKLFF
TGTGCCAGCAGTGCTTACACACCTAATGAAAAACTGTTTTTT
>TRBD2|TRBV28|.|TRBJ2-1
CASSLLVAGNEQFF
TGTGCCAGCAGTTTACTGGTAGCGGGGAATGAGCAGTTCTTC
>TRBD2|TRBV5-6|.|TRBJ2-1
CASSSLLAGESHNEQFF
TGTGCCAGCAGCTCCTTATTAGCGGGAGAGTCCCACAATGAGCAGTTCTTC
>.|TRBV18|once|TRBJ2-2
CASSPPNPGEVTGELFF
TGTGCCAGCTCACCACCGAATCCGGGAGAGGTCACCGGGGAGCTGTTTTTT
>TRBD1|TRBV5-6|.|TRBJ1-1
CASSETGGANTEAFF
TGTGCCAGCAGCGAAACAGGGGGTGCCAACACTGAAGCTTTCTTT
>TRBD2|TRBV9|.|TRBJ2-5
CASSTGLAVGETQYF
TGTGCCAGCAGCACGGGACTAGCGGTGGGGGAGACCCAGTACTTC
>TRBD1|TRBV2|.|TRBJ2-3
CASSEVGTADTQYF
TGTGCCAGCAGTGAAGTAGGGACAGCTGATACGCAGTATTTT
>.|TRBV10-2|.|TRBJ1-5
CASSEGRGNQPQHF
TGCGCCAGCAGTGAAGGGAGGGGCAATCAGCCCCAGCATTTT
>.|TRBV28|.|TRBJ2-2
CASSLLSNGELFF
TGTGCCAGCAGTTTACTTTCAAACGGGGAGCTGTTTTTT
>.|TRBV4-1|.|TRBJ1-1
CASSQDPGTRNTEAFF
TGCGCCAGCAGCCAAGACCCAGGGACCCGGAACACTGAAGCTTTCTTT
>TRBD2|TRBV2|.|TRBJ2-5
CASSLFDERGTQGTVPQGWWTQYF
TGTGCCAGCAGTCTTTTCGATGAGCGGGGGACTCAGGGAACCGTTCCCCAGGGATGGTGGACCCAGTACTTC
>TRBD1|TRBV2|.|TRBJ2-1
CASSYLPGGMSYNEQFF
TGTGCCAGCAGTTACCTACCAGGGGGTATGTCCTACAATGAGCAGTTCTTC
>.|TRBV6-5|.|TRBJ2-7
CASSIKKSSYEQYF
TGTGCCAGCAGTATCAAAAAGAGCTCCTACGAGCAGTACTTC
>TRBD1|TRBV15|once|TRBJ2-5
CATSDTGEETQYF
TGTGCCACCTCCGACACAGGGGAAGAGACCCAGTACTTC